This TCR beta chain was captured by sequencing in a study of PD-1 blockade in classical Hodgkin lymphoma. Study background: On a schedule of every 2 weeks, patients received nivolumab 3 mg/kg intravenously. General study results and limits: Patients were excluded if nivolumab began under 1 year after ASCT (the autologous transplant). The CD4+ diversity rise by C4D1 was clearest in complete responders.

Time point specified: cycle 4 day 1 (C4D1), after 6 weeks of nivolumab. Each patient's relapse followed autologous stem cell transplantation, and brentuximab vedotin exposure varied. Magnetic negative selection was used to purify CD4+ T cells from PBMCs that had been thawed. Progressive disease, partial response or complete response was each patient's best response. Data came from immunoSEQ multiplex PCR; TCRdb stores just in-frame clones and leaves some out. This table has around 18,000 clones, roughly four fifths appearing once. The germline CDR1 and CDR2 sequences are SNHLY and FYNNEI. The CDR3 sequence is 15 residues long. The V and J ends lost 6 bases and 0 bases respectively, with 11 bases between them. Concerning this clone itself: What it recognizes is unknown.

This specimen consisted of CD4+ T cells from blood, obtained before the fourth cycle of nivolumab. The sequence was obtained from a human donor with classical Hodgkin lymphoma. The chain recombines TRBV2 with TRBJ1-4, with no clear D. CDR3 DNA sequence: TGTGCCAGCAGCACCCCAGTGTCAACTAATGAAAAACTGTTTTTT. Amino acid sequence: CASSTPVSTNEKLFF. The full variable domain, with the rest looked up from reference TRBV2 and TRBJ1-4, is EPEVTQTPSHQVTQMGQEVILRCVPISNHLYFYWYRQILGQKVEFLVSFYNNEISEKSEIFDDQFSVERPDGSNFTLKIRSTKLEDSAMYFCASSTPVSTNEKLFFGSGTQLSVL.